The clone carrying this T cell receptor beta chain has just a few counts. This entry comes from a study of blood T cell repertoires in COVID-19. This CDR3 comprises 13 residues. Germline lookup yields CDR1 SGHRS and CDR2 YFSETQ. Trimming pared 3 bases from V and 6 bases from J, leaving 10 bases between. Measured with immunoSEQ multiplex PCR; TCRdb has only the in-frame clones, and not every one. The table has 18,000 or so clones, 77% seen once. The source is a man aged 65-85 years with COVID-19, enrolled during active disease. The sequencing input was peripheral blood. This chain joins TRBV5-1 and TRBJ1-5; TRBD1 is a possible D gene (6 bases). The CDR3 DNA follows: TGCGCCAGCAGCTACATGGGGGCTCAGCCCCAGCATTTT. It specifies CASSYMGAQPQHF.